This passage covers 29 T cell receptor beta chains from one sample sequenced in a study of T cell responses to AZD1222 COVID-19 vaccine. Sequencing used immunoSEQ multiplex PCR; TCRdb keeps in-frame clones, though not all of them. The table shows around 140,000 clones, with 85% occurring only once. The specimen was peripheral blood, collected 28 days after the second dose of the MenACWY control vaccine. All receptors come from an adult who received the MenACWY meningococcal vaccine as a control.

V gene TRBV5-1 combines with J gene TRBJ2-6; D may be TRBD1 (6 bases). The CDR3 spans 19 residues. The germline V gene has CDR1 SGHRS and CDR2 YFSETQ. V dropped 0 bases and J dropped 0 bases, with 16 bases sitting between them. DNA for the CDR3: TGCGCCAGCAGCTTGGCGTGGGGGCTACCCTCCTCTGGGGCCAACGTCCTGACTTTC. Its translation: CASSLAWGLPSSGANVLTF.

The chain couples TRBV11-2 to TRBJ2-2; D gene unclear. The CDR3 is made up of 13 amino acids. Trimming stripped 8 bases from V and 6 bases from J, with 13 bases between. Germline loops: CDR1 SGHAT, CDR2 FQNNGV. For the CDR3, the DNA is TGTGCCAGCCTCCAGAGCGTGGCCGGGGAGCTGTTTTTT. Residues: CASLQSVAGELFF.

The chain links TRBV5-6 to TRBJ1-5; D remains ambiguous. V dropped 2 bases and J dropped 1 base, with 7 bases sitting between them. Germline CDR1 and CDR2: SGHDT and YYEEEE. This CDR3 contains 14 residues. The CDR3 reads CASSFVGSNQPQHF. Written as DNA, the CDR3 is TGTGCCAGCAGCTTTGTTGGCAGCAATCAGCCCCAGCATTTT.

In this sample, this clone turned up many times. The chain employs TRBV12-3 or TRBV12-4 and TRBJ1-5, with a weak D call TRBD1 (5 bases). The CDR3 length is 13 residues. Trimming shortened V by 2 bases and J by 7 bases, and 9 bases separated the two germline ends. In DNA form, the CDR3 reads TGTGCCAGCAGTTTATGGCAGGGCCAGCCCCAGCATTTT. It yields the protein CASSLWQGQPQHF.

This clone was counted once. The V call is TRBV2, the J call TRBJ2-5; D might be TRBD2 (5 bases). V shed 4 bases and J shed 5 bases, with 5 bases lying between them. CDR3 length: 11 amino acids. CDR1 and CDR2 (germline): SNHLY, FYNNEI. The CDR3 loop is CASSGEETQYF. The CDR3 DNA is TGTGCCAGCAGTGGGGAGGAGACCCAGTACTTC. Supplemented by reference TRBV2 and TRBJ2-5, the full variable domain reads EPEVTQTPSHQVTQMGQEVILRCVPISNHLYFYWYRQILGQKVEFLVSFYNNEISEKSEIFDDQFSVERPDGSNFTLKIRSTKLEDSAMYFCASSGEETQYFGPGTRLLVL.

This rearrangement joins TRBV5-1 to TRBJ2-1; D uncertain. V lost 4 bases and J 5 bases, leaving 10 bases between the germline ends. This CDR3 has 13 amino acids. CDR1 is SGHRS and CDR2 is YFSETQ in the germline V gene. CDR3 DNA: TGCGCCAGCAGCCTTTTACCCAACAATGAGCAGTTCTTC. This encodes CASSLLPNNEQFF.

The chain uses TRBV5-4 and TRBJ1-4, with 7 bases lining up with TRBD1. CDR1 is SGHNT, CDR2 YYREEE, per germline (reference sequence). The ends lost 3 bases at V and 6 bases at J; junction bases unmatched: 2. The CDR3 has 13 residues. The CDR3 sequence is CASSSDRDEKLFF. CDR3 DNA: TGTGCCAGCAGCTCCGACAGGGATGAAAAACTGTTTTTT.

CDR3 sequence: CASSPGLTNYGYTF. DNA of the CDR3: TGTGCCAGCAGCCCGGGGCTGACTAACTATGGCTACACCTTC. The genes are TRBV27 and TRBJ1-2; perhaps TRBD1 as D (5 bases). Germline CDR1 reads MNHEY; CDR2 reads SMNVEV (reference sequence). The CDR3 is 14 amino acids. V lost 6 bases and J lost 0, with 11 bases in between.

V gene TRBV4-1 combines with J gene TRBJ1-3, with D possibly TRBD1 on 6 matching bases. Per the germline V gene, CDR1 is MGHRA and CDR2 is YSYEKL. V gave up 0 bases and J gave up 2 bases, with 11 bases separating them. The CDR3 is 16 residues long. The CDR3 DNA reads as TGCGCCAGCAGCCAAGACTCGGAGGGGGCTGGAAACACCATATATTTT. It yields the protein CASSQDSEGAGNTIYF.

CDR3 sequence reads: CASSSTGVGQPQHF. The CDR3 DNA sequence: TGTGCCAGCAGCAGCACAGGGGTTGGACAGCCCCAGCATTTT. The chain has TRBV5-8 and TRBJ1-5, with 7 positions matching TRBD1. The CDR3 sequence is 14 residues long. Trimming at V came to 4 bases and at J to 7 bases, leaving 8 bases not matched to a gene. The V gene's germline CDR1 is SGHTS and CDR2 YDEGEE.

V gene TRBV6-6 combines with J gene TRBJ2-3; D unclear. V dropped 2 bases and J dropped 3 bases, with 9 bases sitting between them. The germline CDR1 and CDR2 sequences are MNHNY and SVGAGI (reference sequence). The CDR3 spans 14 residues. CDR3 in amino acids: CASSYRLATDTQYF. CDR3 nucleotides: TGTGCCAGCAGTTACAGGTTAGCAACAGATACGCAGTATTTT.

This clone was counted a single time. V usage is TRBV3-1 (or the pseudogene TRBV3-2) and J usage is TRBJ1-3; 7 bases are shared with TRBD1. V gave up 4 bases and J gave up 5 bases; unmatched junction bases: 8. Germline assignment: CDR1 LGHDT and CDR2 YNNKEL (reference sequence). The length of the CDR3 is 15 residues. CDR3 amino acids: CASSPDRVMRNTIYF. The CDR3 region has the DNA TGTGCCAGCAGCCCCGACAGGGTGATGAGAAACACCATATATTTT.

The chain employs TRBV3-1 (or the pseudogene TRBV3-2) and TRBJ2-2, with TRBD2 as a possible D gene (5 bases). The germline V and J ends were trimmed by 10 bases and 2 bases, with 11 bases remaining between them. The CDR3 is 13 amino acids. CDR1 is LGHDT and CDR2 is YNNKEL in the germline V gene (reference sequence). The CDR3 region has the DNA TGTGCCACCATAAGCGGAAACACCGGGGAGCTGTTTTTT. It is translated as CATISGNTGELFF.

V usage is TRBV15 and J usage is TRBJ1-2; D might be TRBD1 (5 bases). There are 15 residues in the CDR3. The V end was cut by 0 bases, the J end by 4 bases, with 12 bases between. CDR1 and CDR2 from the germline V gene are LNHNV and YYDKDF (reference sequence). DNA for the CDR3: TGTGCCACCAGCAGAGATACGGAGGGGTTCTATGGCTACACCTTC. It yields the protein CATSRDTEGFYGYTF.

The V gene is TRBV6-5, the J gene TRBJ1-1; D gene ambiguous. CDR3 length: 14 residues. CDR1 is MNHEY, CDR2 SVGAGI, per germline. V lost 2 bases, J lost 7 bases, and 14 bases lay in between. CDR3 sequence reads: CASSYAEGLSEAFF. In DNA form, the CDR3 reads TGTGCCAGCAGTTACGCGGAAGGGTTAAGTGAAGCTTTCTTT.

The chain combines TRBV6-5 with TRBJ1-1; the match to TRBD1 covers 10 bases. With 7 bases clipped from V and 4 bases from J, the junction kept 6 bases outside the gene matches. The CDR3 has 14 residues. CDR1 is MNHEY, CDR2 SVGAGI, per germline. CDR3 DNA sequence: TGTGCCAGCATCTCGGACAGGGGGAGCACTGAAGCTTTCTTT. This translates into CASISDRGSTEAFF.

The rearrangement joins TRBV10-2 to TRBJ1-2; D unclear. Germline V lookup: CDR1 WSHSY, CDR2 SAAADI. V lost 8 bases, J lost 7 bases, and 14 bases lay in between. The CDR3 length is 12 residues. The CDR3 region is CASGLTWGGYTF. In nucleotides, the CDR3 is TGCGCCAGCGGCCTCACCTGGGGTGGCTACACCTTC.

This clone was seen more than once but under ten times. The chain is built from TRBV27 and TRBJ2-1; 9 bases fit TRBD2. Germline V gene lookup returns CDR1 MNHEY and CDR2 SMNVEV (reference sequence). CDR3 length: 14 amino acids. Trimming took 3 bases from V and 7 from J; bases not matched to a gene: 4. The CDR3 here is CASSLALAGNEQFF. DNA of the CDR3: TGTGCCAGCAGTTTGGCGCTAGCGGGAAATGAGCAGTTCTTC.

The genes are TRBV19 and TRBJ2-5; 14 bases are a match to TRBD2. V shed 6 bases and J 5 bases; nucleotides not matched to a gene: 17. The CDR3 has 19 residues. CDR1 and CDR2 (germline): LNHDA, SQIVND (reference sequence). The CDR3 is CASSRPLPGTSGRGETQYF. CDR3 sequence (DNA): TGTGCCAGTAGCCGCCCCCTCCCGGGGACTAGCGGGAGAGGGGAGACCCAGTACTTC.

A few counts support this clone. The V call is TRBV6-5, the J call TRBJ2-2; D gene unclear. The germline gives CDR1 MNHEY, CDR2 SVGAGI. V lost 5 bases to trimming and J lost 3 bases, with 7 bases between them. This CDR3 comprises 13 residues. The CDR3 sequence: CASSTRDTGELFF. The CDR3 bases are TGTGCCAGCAGTACCCGGGACACCGGGGAGCTGTTTTTT.

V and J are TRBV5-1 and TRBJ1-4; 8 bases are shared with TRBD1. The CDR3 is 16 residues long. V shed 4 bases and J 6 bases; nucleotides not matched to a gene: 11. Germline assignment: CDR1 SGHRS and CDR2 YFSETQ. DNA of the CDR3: TGCGCCAGCAGCCGAGTCCCGGGACAGGAGGATGAAAAACTGTTTTTT. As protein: CASSRVPGQEDEKLFF.

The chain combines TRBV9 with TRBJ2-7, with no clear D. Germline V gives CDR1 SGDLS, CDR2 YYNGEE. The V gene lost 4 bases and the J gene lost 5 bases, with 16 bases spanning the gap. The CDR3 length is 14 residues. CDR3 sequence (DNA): TGTGCCAGCAGCTCCCGACCGGGCGGTAACGAGCAGTACTTC. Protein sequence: CASSSRPGGNEQYF.

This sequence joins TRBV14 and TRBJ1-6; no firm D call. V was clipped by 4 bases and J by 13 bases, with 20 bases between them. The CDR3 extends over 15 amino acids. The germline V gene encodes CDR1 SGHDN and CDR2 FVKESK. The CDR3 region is CASSRDITTWSPLHF. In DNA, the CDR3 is TGTGCCAGCAGCCGGGATATCACGACTTGGAGTCCCCTCCACTTT.

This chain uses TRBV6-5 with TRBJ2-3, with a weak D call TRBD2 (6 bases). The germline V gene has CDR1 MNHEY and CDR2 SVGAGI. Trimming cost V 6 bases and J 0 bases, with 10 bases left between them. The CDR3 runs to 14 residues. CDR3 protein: CASSPTSSTDTQYF. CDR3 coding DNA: TGTGCCAGCAGCCCAACTAGCAGCACAGATACGCAGTATTTT.

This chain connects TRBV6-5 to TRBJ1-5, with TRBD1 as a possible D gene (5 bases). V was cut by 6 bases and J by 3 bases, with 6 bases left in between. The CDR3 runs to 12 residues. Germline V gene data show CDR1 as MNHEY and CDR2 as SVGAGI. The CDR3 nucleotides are TGTGCCAGCAGGGGGCCCAATCAGCCCCAGCATTTT. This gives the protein CASRGPNQPQHF.

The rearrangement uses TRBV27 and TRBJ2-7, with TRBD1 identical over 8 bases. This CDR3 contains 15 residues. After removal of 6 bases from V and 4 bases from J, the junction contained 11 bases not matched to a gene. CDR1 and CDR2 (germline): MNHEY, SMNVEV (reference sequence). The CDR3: CASRRGTGQLYEQYF. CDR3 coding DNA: TGTGCCAGCAGAAGAGGGACAGGACAGCTATACGAGCAGTACTTC.

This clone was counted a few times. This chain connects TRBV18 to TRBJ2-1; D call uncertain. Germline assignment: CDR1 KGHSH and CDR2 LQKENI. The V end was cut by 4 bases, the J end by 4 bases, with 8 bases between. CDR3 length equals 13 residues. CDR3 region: CASSREEYNEQFF. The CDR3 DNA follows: TGTGCCAGCTCACGTGAAGAGTACAATGAGCAGTTCTTC.

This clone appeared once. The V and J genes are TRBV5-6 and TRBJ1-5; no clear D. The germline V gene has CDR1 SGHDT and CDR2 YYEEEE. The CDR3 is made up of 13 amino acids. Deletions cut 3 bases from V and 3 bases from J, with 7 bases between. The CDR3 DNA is TGTGCCAGCAGCTATGGCCCCAATCAGCCCCAGCATTTT. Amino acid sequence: CASSYGPNQPQHF.

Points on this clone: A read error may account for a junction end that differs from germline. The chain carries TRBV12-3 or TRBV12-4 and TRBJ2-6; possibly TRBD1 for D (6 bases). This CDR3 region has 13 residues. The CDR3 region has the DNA TGTGCCAGCACTTCAAACAAGCAGACAGGTGTTCTTTTC. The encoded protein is CASTSNKQTGVLF.